A selection of T cell receptor beta chains follows, all from one sample in a study of cytomegalovirus exposure and HLA in healthy donors. TCRdb's copy holds only in-frame clones and misses some; the assay was immunoSEQ multiplex PCR. The sample lists about 160,000 clones, 70% to 80% occurring once. The sequencing input was PBMCs. These receptors were taken from a man younger than 35 in good health and CMV-seropositive. The CDR3 runs from the conserved cysteine through the conserved F or W. D genes are given only for firm matches. The size entry is marked missing in some rows and otherwise reads once, few, many or a size class.

CDR3: CASGVQGLTYEQYF; DNA: TGTGCTAGTGGTGTACAGGGATTAACCTACGAGCAGTACTTC; D: -; V: TRBV12-5; J: TRBJ2-7; size: -
CDR3: CASSRAQTVGYSNEKLFF; DNA: TGTGCCAGTAGTAGGGCCCAGACAGTGGGGTACTCTAATGAAAAACTGTTTTTT; D: -; V: TRBV19; J: TRBJ1-4; size: -
CDR3: CASSPSGEKLFF; DNA: TGTGCCAGCAGCCCCTCCGGTGAAAAACTGTTTTTT; D: -; V: TRBV7-9; J: TRBJ1-4; size: -
CDR3: CASSLASGSERGELFF; DNA: TGTGCCAGCAGCTTAGCCTCAGGGTCGGAGCGCGGGGAGCTGTTTTTT; D: -; V: TRBV7-8; J: TRBJ2-2; size: -
CDR3: CASSFFPRGEQYF; DNA: TGTGCCAGCAGCTTCTTCCCCAGGGGAGAGCAGTACTTC; D: -; V: TRBV5-4; J: TRBJ2-7; size: -
CDR3: CASSLGSAGGRGGYTF; DNA: TGTGCCAGCAGCCTCGGATCGGCAGGGGGACGTGGTGGCTACACCTTC; D: TRBD1; V: TRBV7-9; J: TRBJ1-2; size: -
CDR3: CASRVGGTSEAFF; DNA: TGTGCCAGTAGGGTGGGGGGAACCTCTGAAGCTTTCTTT; D: -; V: TRBV19; J: TRBJ1-1; size: -
CDR3: CASSLSGVDQQYF; DNA: TGTGCCAGCAGTCTTAGCGGGGTGGACCAGCAGTACTTC; D: TRBD2; V: TRBV6-1; J: TRBJ2-7; size: -
CDR3: CAISETLTGLVAFF; DNA: TGTGCCATCAGTGAGACCCTCACAGGCCTAGTGGCTTTCTTT; D: -; V: TRBV10-3; J: TRBJ1-1; size: -
CDR3: CASSEGIVKTDTQYF; DNA: TGTGCCAGCAGTGAAGGTATAGTTAAGACAGATACGCAGTATTTT; D: -; V: TRBV2; J: TRBJ2-3; size: -
CDR3: CASSPGTEWGGYEQYF; DNA: TGTGCCAGCAGCCCAGGGACGGAGTGGGGGGGATACGAGCAGTACTTC; D: TRBD2; V: TRBV5-4; J: TRBJ2-7; size: once
CDR3: CASRQGQLAKNIQYF; DNA: TGTGCCAGCAGGCAAGGACAGCTAGCCAAAAACATTCAGTACTTC; D: -; V: TRBV6-6; J: TRBJ2-4; size: -
CDR3: CASSVGGNTEAFF; DNA: TGTGCCAGCAGTGTAGGGGGGAACACTGAAGCTTTCTTT; D: -; V: TRBV25-1; J: TRBJ1-1; size: -
CDR3: CASSSTGEETQYF; DNA: TGCGCCAGCAGTTCGACAGGGGAAGAGACCCAGTACTTC; D: TRBD1; V: TRBV5-1; J: TRBJ2-5; size: -
CDR3: CASSVQDRGLLEDGYTF; DNA: TGTGCCAGCAGTGTGCAGGACAGGGGGCTTTTAGAGGATGGCTACACCTTC; D: TRBD1; V: TRBV25-1; J: TRBJ1-2; size: -
CDR3: CASSWGTGQQETQYF; DNA: TGTGCCAGCAGCTGGGGGACAGGGCAACAAGAGACCCAGTACTTC; D: TRBD1; V: TRBV5-6; J: TRBJ2-5; size: -
CDR3: CASKQETEAFF; DNA: TGCGCCAGCAAACAGGAGACTGAAGCTTTCTTT; D: -; V: TRBV5-1; J: TRBJ1-1; size: -
CDR3: CSVRNTAEAFF; DNA: TGCAGCGTCCGGAATACAGCCGAAGCTTTCTTT; D: -; V: TRBV29-1; J: TRBJ1-1; size: -
CDR3: CASSRGFYEQYF; DNA: TGTGCCAGCAGTCGGGGTTTCTACGAGCAGTACTTC; D: -; V: TRBV28; J: TRBJ2-7; size: -
CDR3: CASSEALQETQYF; DNA: TGTGCCAGCAGTGAAGCTCTCCAAGAGACCCAGTACTTC; D: -; V: TRBV6-1; J: TRBJ2-5; size: -
CDR3: CASSPFGPNTDTQYF; DNA: TGTGCCAGCTCACCATTCGGTCCGAACACAGATACGCAGTATTTT; D: -; V: TRBV18; J: TRBJ2-3; size: -
CDR3: CASSLYREGQSPLHF; DNA: TGTGCCAGCAGCCTATACAGGGAGGGGCAGTCACCCCTCCACTTT; D: -; V: TRBV11-2; J: TRBJ1-6; size: -
CDR3: CASSASDYSYNEQFF; DNA: TGTGCCAGCAGTGCCTCAGACTACTCCTACAATGAGCAGTTCTTC; D: -; V: TRBV6-5; J: TRBJ2-1; size: -
CDR3: CASRGLGQPQHF; DNA: TGTGCCAGCAGAGGTCTCGGGCAGCCCCAGCATTTT; D: -; V: TRBV2; J: TRBJ1-5; size: once
CDR3: CASSFPDRGETFF; DNA: TGTGCCAGCAGTTTTCCCGACAGGGGGGAAACTTTCTTT; D: TRBD1; V: TRBV6-5; J: TRBJ1-1; size: -
CDR3: CASSQEGGQNSYEQYF; DNA: TGTGCCAGCAGCCAAGAGGGGGGGCAAAACTCCTACGAGCAGTACTTC; D: -; V: TRBV4-2; J: TRBJ2-7; size: -